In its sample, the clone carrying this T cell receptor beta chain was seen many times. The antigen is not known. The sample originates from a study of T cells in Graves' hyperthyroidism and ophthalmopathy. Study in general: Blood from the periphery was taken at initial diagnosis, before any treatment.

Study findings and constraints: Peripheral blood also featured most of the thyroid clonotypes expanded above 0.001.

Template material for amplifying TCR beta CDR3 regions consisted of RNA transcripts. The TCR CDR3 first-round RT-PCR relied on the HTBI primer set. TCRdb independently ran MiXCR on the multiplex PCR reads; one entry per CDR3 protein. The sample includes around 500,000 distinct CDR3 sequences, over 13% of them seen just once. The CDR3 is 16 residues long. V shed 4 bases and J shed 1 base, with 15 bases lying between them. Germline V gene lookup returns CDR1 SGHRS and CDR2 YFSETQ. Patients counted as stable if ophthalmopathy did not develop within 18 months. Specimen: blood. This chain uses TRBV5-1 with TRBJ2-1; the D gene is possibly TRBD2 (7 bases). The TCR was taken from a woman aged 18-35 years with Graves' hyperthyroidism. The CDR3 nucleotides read TGCGCCAGCAGCCCCGGCGGGGGCCGTTCCTACAATGAGCAGTTCTTC. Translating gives CASSPGGGRSYNEQFF.